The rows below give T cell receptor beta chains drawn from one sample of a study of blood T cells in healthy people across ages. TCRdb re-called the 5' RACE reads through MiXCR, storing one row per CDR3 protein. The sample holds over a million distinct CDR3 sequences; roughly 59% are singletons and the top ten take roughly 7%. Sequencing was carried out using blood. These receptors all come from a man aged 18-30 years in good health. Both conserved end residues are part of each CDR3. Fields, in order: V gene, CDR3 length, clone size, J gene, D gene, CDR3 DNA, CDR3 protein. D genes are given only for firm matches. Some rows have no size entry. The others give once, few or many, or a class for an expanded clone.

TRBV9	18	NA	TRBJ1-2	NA	TGTGCCAGCAGCGTAGAAGTAGGTCAGGGGACCACTAACTATGGCTACACCTTC	CASSVEVGQGTTNYGYTF
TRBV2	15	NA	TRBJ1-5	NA	TGTGCCAGCAGCGCCCTACAGGGAGGGGATCAGCCCCAGCATTTT	CASSALQGGDQPQHF
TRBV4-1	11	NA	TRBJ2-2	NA	TGCGCCAGCAGCGATGACGGGGAGCTGTTTTTT	CASSDDGELFF
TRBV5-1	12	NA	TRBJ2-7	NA	TGCGCCAGTAGGGACGGGCCCAACGAGCAGTACTTC	CASRDGPNEQYF
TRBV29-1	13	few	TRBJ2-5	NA	TGCAGCGTTGTGAAAGGGGGAGGAGAGACCCAGTACTTC	CSVVKGGGETQYF
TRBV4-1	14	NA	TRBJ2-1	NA	TGCGCCAGCAGCCAAGGGGACTGGGCCAATGAGCAGTTCTTC	CASSQGDWANEQFF
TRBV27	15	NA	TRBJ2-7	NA	TGTGCCAGCAGTTTAATCACTAGTAGGGCCTACGAGCAGTACTTC	CASSLITSRAYEQYF
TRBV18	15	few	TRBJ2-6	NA	TGTGCCAGCTCGCAACAGTGGTCTGGGGCCAACGTCCTGACTTTC	CASSQQWSGANVLTF
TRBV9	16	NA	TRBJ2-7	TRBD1	TGTGCCAGCGGCGTAGGGGTTACAGGGGGCTCCTACGAGCAGTACTTC	CASGVGVTGGSYEQYF
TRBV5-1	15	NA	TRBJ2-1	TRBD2	TGCGCCAGCCGAGGGACTAGCGATTCCCTAGGGGAGCAGTTCTTC	CASRGTSDSLGEQFF
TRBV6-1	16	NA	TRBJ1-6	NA	TGTGCCAGCAGTGAAGGTGGTGGGAGAGGTAATTCACCCCTCCACTTT	CASSEGGGRGNSPLHF
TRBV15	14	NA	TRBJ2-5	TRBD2	TGTGCCACCAGCAGTATCCGGGGGGGAGAGACCCAGTACTTC	CATSSIRGGETQYF
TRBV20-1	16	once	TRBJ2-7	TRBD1	TGCAGTGCTAGAGGGGGACAGGGACTGACAACCTACGAGCAGTACTTC	CSARGGQGLTTYEQYF
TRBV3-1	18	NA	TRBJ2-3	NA	TGTGCCAGCAGCCAAGAGCAGCCTAGCGTCCCTTGGGTAGATACGCAGTATTTT	CASSQEQPSVPWVDTQYF
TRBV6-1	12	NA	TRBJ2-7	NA	TGTGCCAGCAGAGCTAGGTTCGGGGAGCAGTACTTC	CASRARFGEQYF
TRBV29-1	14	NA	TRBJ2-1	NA	TGCAGCGGTTACGGGTGGGGGGACTACAATGAGCAGTTCTTC	CSGYGWGDYNEQFF
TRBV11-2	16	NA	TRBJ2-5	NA	TGTGCCAGCAGCCCCAAGACCAGTTGGGGATCCAATGAGCAGTACTTC	CASSPKTSWGSNEQYF
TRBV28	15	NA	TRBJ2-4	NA	TGTGCCAGCAGTTGGAGGGGGAAGGACAAAAACATTCAGTACTTC	CASSWRGKDKNIQYF
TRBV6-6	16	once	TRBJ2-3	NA	TGTGCCAGCATTGGGAAGTCGGCACCTAGCACAGATACGCAGTATTTT	CASIGKSAPSTDTQYF
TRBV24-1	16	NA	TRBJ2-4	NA	TGTGCCACCAGTGATTTTGCGGAAAGGGCCAAAAACATTCAGTACTTC	CATSDFAERAKNIQYF
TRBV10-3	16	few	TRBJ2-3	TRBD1	TGTGCCATCAGTGAGGGGGACAGGGGACGCACAGATACGCAGTATTTT	CAISEGDRGRTDTQYF
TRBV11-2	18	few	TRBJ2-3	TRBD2	TGTGCCAGCAGGGGACCGGGACTAGCGGGAGGTTGGGTGGGTACGCAGTATTTT	CASRGPGLAGGWVGTQYF
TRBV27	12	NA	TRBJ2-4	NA	TGTGCCAGCGGGGCCGGGGGAAGGGAGCAGTACTTC	CASGAGGREQYF
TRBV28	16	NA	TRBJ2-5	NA	TGTGCCAGCAACCCACCCGGGACCCCTCCCTACAATGAGCAGTACTTC	CASNPPGTPPYNEQYF
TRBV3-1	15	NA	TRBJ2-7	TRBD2	TGTGCCAGCAGCCTCCTCTCGGCCGGGGGGGATGAGCAGTACTTC	CASSLLSAGGDEQYF
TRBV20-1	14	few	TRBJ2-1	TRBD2	TGCAGTGCTAAGTCCAGCGGGAGAGTTATTGAGCAGTTCTTC	CSAKSSGRVIEQFF
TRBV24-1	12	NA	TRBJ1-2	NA	TGCGCCACCAGTGATTTCGGGGTGGCCTACACCTTC	CATSDFGVAYTF
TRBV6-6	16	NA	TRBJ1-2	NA	TGTGCCAGCAGTTACGAGGTCCCCTTAGCTAACTATGGCTACACCTTC	CASSYEVPLANYGYTF
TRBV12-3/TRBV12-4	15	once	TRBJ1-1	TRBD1	TGTGCCAGCGGATCCGGGACAGGCCTTCCCCGTGAAGCTTTCTTT	CASGSGTGLPREAFF
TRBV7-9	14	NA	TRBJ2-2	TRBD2	TGTGCCAGCAGCTGGCGGGGGGTCACCGGGGAGCTGTTTTTT	CASSWRGVTGELFF
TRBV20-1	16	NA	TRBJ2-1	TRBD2	TGCAGTGCTAGGAAACTAGCGGGGGAACAAGGCAATGAGCAGTTCTTC	CSARKLAGEQGNEQFF
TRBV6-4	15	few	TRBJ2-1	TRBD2	TGTGCCAGCAGTGAAGGCGGGGGGGCAGCGTCTGAGCAGTTCTTC	CASSEGGGAASEQFF
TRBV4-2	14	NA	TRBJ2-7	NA	TGTGCCAGCAGCCAAGAGACCTTCCACTACGAGCAGTACTTC	CASSQETFHYEQYF
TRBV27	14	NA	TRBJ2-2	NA	TGTGCCAGCAGTGTATCGATGGCGTCTCGGGAGCTGTTTTTT	CASSVSMASRELFF
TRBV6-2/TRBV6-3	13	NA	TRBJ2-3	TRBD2	TGTGCCAGCAGACGACTAGCCTCAGTTACGCAGTATTTT	CASRRLASVTQYF
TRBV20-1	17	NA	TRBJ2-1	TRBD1	TGCAGTGCTATGGCGGACAGGGCATTTACCGCAGACAATGAGCAGTTCTTC	CSAMADRAFTADNEQFF
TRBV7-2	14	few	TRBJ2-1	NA	TGTGCCAGCAGCCCCTTGGGGCCACACAATGAGCAGTTCTTC	CASSPLGPHNEQFF
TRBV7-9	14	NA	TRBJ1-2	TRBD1	TGTGCCAGCAGCTTCGACGGGACAGCCAATAGCTACACCTTC	CASSFDGTANSYTF
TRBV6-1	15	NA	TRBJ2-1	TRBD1	TGTGCCAGCAGTGCGATCCGGACAAGGGGGCTTGAGCAGTTCTTC	CASSAIRTRGLEQFF
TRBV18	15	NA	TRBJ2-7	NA	TGTGCCAGCTCACCACTAAGTGACCGACCGCACGAGCAGTACTTC	CASSPLSDRPHEQYF
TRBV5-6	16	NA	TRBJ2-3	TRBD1	TGTGCCAGCAGCTTCGGACAGGGGGCCATCGGGAATACGCAGTATTTT	CASSFGQGAIGNTQYF
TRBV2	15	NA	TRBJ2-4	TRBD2	TGTGCCAGCAGTGAGGGTGTTTCGGGGGGGCTGGAGCAGTACTTC	CASSEGVSGGLEQYF
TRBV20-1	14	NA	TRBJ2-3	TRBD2	TGCAGTGCGGTGGGACTAGCGGGGACAGATACGCAGTATTTT	CSAVGLAGTDTQYF
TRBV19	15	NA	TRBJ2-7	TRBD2	TGTGCCAGTAGTATTCAAGCGGGAGGCCTCTACGAGCAGTACTTC	CASSIQAGGLYEQYF
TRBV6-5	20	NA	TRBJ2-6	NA	TGTGCCAGCAGTTCCCTCGGGGGGCTAGTTTCTAACTCTGGGGCCAACGTCCTGACTTTC	CASSSLGGLVSNSGANVLTF
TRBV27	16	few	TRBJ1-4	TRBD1	TGTGCCAGCAGCCCAACCACAGACAGGGTAGGGGAAAAACTGTTTTTT	CASSPTTDRVGEKLFF
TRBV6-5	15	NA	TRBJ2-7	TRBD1	TGTGCCAGCACACAAACGGGACAGGGGTTCTACGAGCAGTACTTC	CASTQTGQGFYEQYF
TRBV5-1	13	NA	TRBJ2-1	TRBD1	TGCGCCAGCAGGGTGGGGGACAGAGAGCCCCAGTTCTTC	CASRVGDREPQFF
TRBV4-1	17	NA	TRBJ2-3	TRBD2	TGCGCCAGCAGTTTTCGGAGAGCGGGAGGGGGGACAGATACGCAGTATTTT	CASSFRRAGGGTDTQYF
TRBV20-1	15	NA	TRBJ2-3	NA	TGCAGTGCTAGTTACGGGACGAGGGGCACAGATACGCAGTATTTT	CSASYGTRGTDTQYF
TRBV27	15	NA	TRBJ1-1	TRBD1	TGTGCCAGCTGGGGACAGGGGGCGCGGAGCACTGAAGCTTTCTTT	CASWGQGARSTEAFF
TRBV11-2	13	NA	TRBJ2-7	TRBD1	TGTGCCAGCAGCTCGGACAGGGTATACGAGCAGTACTTC	CASSSDRVYEQYF
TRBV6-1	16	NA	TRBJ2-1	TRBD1	TGTGCCAGCAGTGAAGATAGGGACAGGGGTTCGAATGAGCAGTTCTTC	CASSEDRDRGSNEQFF
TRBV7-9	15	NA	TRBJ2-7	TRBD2	TGTGCCAGCAGCCAACCTTCTAGCGGGGGATACGAGCAGTACTTC	CASSQPSSGGYEQYF
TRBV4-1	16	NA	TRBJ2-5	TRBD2	TGCGCCAGCAGCCAGCCACCACTAGCGGCACAAGAGACCCAGTACTTC	CASSQPPLAAQETQYF
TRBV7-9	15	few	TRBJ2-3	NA	TGTGCCAGCGCCTCCCCAGTTAGGGGCACAGATACGCAGTATTTT	CASASPVRGTDTQYF
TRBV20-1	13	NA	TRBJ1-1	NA	TGCAGTGCTCCACGCATAAGTAACACTGAAGCTTTCTTT	CSAPRISNTEAFF